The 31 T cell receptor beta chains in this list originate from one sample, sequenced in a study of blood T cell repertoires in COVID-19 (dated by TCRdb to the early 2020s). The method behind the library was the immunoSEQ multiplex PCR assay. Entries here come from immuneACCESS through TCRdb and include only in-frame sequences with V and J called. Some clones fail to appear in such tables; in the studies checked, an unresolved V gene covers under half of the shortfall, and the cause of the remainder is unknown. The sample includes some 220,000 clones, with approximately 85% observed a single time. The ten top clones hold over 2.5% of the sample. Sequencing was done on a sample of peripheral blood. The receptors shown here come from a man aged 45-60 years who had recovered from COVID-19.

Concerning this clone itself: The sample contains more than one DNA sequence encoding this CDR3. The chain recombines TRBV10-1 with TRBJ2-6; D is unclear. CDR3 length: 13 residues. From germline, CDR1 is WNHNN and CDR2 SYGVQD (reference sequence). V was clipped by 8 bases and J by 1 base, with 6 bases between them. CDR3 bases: TGCGCCAGCTCTCCTTCTGGGGCCAACGTCCTGACTTTC. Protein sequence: CASSPSGANVLTF.

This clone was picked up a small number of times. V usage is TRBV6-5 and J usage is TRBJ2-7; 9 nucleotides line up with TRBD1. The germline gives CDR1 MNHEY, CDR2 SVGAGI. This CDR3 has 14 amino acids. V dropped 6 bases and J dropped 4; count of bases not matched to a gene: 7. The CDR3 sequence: CASSSGTGYYEQYF. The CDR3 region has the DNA TGTGCCAGCAGCTCCGGGACAGGGTATTACGAGCAGTACTTC.

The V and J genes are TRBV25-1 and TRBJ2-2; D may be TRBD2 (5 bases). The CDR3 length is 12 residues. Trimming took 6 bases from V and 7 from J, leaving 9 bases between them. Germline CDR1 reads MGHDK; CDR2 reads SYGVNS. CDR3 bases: TGTGCCAGCAGAGGAGGAGGCGGGGAGCTGTTTTTT. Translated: CASRGGGGELFF.

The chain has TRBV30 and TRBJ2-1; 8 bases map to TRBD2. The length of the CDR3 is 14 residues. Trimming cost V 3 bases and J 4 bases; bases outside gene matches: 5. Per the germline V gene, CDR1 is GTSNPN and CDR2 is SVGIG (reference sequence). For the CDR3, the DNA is TGTGCCTGGAGGGCGGGGGGCCCTTACAATGAGCAGTTCTTC. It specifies CAWRAGGPYNEQFF.

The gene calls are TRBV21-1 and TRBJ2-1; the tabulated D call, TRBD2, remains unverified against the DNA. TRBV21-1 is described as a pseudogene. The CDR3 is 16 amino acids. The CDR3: CASSFSRGISYNEQFF. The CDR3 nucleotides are TGTGCCAGCAGCTTTTCACGGGGAATCTCCTACAATGAGCAGTTCTTC.

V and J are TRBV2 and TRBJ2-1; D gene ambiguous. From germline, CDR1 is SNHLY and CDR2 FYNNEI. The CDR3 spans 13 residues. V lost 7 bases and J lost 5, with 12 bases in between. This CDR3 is CASNSIRHNEQFF. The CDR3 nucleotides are TGTGCCAGCAACAGCATACGGCACAATGAGCAGTTCTTC.

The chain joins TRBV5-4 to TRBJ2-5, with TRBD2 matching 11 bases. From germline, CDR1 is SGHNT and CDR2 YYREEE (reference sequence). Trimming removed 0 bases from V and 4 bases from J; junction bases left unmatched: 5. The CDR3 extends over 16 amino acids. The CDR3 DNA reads TGTGCCAGCAGCTTGGGGGGACTAGCGGCCCGAGAGACCCAGTACTTC. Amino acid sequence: CASSLGGLAARETQYF.

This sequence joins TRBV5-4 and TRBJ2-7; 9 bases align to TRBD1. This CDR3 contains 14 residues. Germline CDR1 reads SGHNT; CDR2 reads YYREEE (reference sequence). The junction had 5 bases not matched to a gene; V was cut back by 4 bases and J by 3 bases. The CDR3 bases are TGTGCCAGCAGCAAGCCGGGACAGGGCTACGAGCAGTACTTC. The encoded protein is CASSKPGQGYEQYF.

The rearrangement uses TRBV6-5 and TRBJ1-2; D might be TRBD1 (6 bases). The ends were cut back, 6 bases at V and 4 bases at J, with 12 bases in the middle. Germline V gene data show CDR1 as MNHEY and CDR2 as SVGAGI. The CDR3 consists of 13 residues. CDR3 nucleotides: TGTGCCAGCAGGGGACGGGACACCTATGGCTACACCTTC. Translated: CASRGRDTYGYTF.

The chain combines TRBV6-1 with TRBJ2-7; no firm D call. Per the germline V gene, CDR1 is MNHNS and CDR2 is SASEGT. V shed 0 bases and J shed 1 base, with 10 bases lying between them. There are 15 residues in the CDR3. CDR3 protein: CASSEALGSSYEQYF. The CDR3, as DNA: TGTGCCAGCAGTGAAGCGCTTGGCAGTTCCTACGAGCAGTACTTC.

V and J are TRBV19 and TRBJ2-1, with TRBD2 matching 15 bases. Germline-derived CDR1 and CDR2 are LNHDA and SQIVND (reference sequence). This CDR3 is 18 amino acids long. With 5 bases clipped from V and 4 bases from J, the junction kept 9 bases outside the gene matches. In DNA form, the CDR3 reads TGTGCCAGTAGTCCATGGGGACTAGCGGGAGGCCCATACAATGAGCAGTTCTTC. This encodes CASSPWGLAGGPYNEQFF.

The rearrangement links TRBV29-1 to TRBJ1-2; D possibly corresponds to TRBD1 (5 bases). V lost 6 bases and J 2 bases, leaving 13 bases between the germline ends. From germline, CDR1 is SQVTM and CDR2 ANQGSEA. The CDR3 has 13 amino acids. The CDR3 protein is CSVTQRTNYGYTF. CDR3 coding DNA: TGCAGCGTGACCCAAAGGACAAACTATGGCTACACCTTC.

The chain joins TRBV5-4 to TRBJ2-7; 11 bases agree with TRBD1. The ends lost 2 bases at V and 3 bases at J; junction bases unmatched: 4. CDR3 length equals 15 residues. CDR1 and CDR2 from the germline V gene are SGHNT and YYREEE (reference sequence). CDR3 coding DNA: TGTGCCAGCAGCTTAGGGACAGGGGGTAACTACGAGCAGTACTTC. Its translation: CASSLGTGGNYEQYF.

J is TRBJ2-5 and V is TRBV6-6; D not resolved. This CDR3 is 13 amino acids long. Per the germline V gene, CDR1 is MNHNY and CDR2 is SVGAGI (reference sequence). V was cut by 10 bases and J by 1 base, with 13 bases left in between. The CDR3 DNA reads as TGTGCCACCTCGAAAACAAGCCAAGAGACCCAGTACTTC. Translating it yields CATSKTSQETQYF.

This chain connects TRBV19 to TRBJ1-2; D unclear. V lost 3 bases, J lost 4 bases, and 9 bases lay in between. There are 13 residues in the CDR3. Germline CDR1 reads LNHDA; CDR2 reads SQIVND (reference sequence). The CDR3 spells CASSMRQIYGYTF. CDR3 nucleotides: TGTGCCAGTAGTATGAGGCAGATCTATGGCTACACCTTC. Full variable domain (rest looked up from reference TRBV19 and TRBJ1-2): DGGITQSPKYLFRKEGQNVTLSCEQNLNHDAMYWYRQDPGQGLRLIYYSQIVNDFQKGDIAEGYSVSREKKESFPLTVTSAQKNPTAFYLCASSMRQIYGYTFGSGTRLTVV.

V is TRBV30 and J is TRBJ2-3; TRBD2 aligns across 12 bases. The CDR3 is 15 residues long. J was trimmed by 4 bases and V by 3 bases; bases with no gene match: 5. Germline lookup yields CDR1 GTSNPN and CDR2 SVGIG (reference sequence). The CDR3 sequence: CAWSLAGGPADTQYF. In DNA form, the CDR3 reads TGTGCCTGGAGCCTAGCGGGAGGGCCAGCAGATACGCAGTATTTT. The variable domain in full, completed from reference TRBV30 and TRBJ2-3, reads SQTIHQWPATLVQPVGSPLSLECTVEGTSNPNLYWYRQAAGRGLQLLFYSVGIGQISSEVPQNLSASRPQDRQFILSSKKLLLSDSGFYLCAWSLAGGPADTQYFGPGTRLTVL.

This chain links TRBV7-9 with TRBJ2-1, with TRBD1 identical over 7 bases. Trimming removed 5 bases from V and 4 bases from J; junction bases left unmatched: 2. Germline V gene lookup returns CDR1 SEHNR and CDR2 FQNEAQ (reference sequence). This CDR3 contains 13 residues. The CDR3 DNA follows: TGTGCCAGCAGCCCGGACAGGTACAATGAGCAGTTCTTC. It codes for CASSPDRYNEQFF.

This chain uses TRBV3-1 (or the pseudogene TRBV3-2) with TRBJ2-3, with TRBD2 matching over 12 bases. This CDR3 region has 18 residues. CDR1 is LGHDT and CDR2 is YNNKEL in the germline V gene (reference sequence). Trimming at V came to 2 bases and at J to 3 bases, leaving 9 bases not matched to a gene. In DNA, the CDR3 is TGTGCCAGCAGCCAACCGGCCAGACTAGCGGGAGTGACAGATACGCAGTATTTT. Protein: CASSQPARLAGVTDTQYF.

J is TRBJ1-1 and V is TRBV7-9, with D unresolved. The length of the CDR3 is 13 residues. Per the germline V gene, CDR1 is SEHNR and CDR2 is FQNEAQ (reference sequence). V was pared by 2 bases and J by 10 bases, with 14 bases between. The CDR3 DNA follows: TGTGCCAGCAGCTTATCAGTCGGGGTTGGAGCTTTCTTT. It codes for CASSLSVGVGAFF.

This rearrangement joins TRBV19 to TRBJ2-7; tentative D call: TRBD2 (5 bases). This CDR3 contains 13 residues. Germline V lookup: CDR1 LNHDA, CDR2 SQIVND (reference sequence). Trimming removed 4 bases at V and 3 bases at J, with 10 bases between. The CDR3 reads CASSTLSGYEQYF. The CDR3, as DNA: TGTGCCAGTAGTACGTTAAGCGGCTACGAGCAGTACTTC.

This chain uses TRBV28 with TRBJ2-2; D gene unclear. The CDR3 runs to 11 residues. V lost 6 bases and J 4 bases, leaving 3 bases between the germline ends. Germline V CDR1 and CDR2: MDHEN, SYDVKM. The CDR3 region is CASSFTGELFF. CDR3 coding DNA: TGTGCCAGCAGCTTCACCGGGGAGCTGTTTTTT. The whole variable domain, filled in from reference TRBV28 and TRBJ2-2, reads DVKVTQSSRYLVKRTGEKVFLECVQDMDHENMFWYRQDPGLGLRLIYFSYDVKMKEKGDIPEGYSVSREKKERFSLILESASTNQTSMYLCASSFTGELFFGEGSRLTVL.

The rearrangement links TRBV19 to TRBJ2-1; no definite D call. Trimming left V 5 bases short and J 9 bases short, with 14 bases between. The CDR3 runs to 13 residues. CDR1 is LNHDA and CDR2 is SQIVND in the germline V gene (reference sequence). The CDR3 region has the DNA TGTGCCAGTAGTCGCAACGAGTTAAGTGAGCAGTTCTTC. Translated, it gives CASSRNELSEQFF.

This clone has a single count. The CDR3 region is CASSLRDGYTF. CDR3 coding DNA: TGTGCCAGCAGTTTGAGGGATGGCTACACCTTC. The J gene is TRBJ1-2, the V gene TRBV28; D unresolved. CDR1 and CDR2 (germline): MDHEN, SYDVKM. V was clipped by 3 bases and J by 6 bases, with 5 bases between them. The CDR3 spans 11 residues.

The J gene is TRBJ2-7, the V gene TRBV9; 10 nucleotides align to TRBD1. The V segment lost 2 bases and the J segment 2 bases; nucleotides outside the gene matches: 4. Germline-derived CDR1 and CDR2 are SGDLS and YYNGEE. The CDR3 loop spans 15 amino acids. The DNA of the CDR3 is TGTGCCAGCAGCGTGGGGACAGGGGATGCCTACGAGCAGTACTTC. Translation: CASSVGTGDAYEQYF.

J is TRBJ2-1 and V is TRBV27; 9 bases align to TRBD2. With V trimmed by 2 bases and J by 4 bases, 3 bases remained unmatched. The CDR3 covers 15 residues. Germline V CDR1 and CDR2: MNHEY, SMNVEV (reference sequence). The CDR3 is CASSLASGTYNEQFF. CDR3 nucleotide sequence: TGTGCCAGCAGTTTAGCTAGCGGGACATACAATGAGCAGTTCTTC.

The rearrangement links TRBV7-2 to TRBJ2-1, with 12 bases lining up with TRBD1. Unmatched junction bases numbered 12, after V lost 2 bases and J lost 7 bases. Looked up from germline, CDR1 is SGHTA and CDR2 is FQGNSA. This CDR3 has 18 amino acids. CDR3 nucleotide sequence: TGTGCCAGCAGCTTATCGCTCCGTGGGACAGGGGGCAAGAATGAGCAGTTCTTC. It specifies CASSLSLRGTGGKNEQFF.

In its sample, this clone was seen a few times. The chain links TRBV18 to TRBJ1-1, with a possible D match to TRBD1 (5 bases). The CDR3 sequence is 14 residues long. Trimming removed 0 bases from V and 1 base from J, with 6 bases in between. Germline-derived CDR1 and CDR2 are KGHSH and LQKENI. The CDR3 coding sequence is TGTGCCAGCTCACCACCCAGGGCGAACACTGAAGCTTTCTTT. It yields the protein CASSPPRANTEAFF.

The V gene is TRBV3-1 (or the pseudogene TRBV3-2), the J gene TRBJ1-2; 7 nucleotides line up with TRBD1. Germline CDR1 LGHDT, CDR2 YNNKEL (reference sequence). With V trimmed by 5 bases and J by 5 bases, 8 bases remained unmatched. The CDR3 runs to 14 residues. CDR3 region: CASSARTGQYGYTF. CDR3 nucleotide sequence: TGTGCCAGCAGCGCACGGACAGGACAATATGGCTACACCTTC.

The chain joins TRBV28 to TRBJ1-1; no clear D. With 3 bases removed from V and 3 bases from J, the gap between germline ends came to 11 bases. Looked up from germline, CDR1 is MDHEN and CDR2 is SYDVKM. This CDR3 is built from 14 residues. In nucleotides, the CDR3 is TGTGCCAGCAGTTTTGGGCCCCCATACACTGAAGCTTTCTTT. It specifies CASSFGPPYTEAFF.

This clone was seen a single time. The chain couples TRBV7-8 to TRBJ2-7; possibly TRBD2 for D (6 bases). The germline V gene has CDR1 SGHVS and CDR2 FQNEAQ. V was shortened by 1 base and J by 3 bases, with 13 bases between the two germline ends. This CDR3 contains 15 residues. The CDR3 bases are TGTGCCAGCAGCTTAGTACGGGGGATTGACTACGAGCAGTACTTC. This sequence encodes CASSLVRGIDYEQYF.

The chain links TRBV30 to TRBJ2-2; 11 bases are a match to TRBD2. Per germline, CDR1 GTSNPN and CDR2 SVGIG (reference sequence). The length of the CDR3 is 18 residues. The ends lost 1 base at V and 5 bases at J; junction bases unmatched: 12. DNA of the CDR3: TGTGCCTGGAGTGGGAGAGGTGGTAGCGGGAGGGGGACCGGGGAGCTGTTTTTT. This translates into CAWSGRGGSGRGTGELFF.